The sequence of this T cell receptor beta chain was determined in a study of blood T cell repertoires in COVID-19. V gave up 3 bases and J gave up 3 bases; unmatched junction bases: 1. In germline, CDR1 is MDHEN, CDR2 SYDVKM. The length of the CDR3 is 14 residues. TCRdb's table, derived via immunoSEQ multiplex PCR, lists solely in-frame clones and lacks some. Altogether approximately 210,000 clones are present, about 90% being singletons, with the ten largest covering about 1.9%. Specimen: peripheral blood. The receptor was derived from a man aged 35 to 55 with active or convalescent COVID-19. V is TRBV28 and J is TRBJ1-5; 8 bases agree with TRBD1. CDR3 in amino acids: CASSLGQVNQPQHF. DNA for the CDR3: TGTGCCAGCAGTTTGGGACAGGTCAATCAGCCCCAGCATTTT.